This TCR beta chain appears in the sequencing data of a study of T-cell reconstitution after alpha-beta-depleted transplantation in children. Unique molecular identifiers were used in preparing the TCRbeta library. MiXCR, run by TCRdb on the PCR reads, gives a single entry per CDR3 protein. The repertoire holds 130,000 to 150,000 distinct CDR3 sequences, with 8.5% to 10% as singletons. Germline V lookup: CDR1 SGHKS, CDR2 YYEKEE (reference sequence). V lost 4 bases to trimming and J lost 4 bases; unmatched junction nucleotides: 12. The CDR3 runs 18 residues. The clonotype originates from a female patient aged 2-10 years who had a stem cell transplant for congenital amegakaryocytic thrombocytopenia, so the T cells may come from the graft donor. Specimen: PBMCs, mostly from graft donor cells, collected 180 days after TCRalphabeta/CD19-depleted stem cell transplant. The chain uses TRBV5-5 and TRBJ2-1; 12 positions agree with TRBD2. In DNA form, the CDR3 reads TGTGCCAGCAGCGGGGAGACTAGCGGGAGTCTCGCTTACAATGAGCAGTTCTTC. Its translation: CASSGETSGSLAYNEQFF.